This passage covers 15 T cell receptor beta chains from one sample sequenced in a study of immune evolution from preneoplasia to lung adenocarcinoma. Clones were sequenced by immunoSEQ multiplex PCR, and TCRdb holds only the in-frame ones, with some missing. The sample has about 8,200 clones, around 84% seen once. The sample was FFPE adjacent normal lung tissue. These receptors were taken from a person aged 70 to 80 with lung adenocarcinoma.

The V call is TRBV5-1, the J call TRBJ1-1; D is unclear. V was cut by 0 bases and J by 2 bases, with 8 bases left in between. Germline V lookup: CDR1 SGHRS, CDR2 YFSETQ. The CDR3 has 14 residues. The CDR3, as DNA: TGCGCCAGCAGCTTGGTTGCAAGTAACACTGAAGCTTTCTTT. Its translation: CASSLVASNTEAFF.

The V gene is TRBV29-1, the J gene TRBJ2-1; 8 bases match TRBD2. The V and J ends lost 8 bases and 7 bases, in that order; junction bases with no gene match: 13. CDR3 length: 14 residues. From germline, CDR1 is SQVTM and CDR2 ANQGSEA. The CDR3 region is CSTSGGPFENEQFF. As DNA, the CDR3 is TGCAGCACGTCGGGAGGGCCGTTTGAGAATGAGCAGTTCTTC.

This clone was observed a handful of times. The chain recombines TRBV4-2 with TRBJ2-7; no reliable D call. V was shortened by 1 base and J by 2 bases, with 9 bases between the two germline ends. The germline CDR1 and CDR2 sequences are LGHNA and YNFKEQ. There are 14 residues in the CDR3. CDR3 sequence reads: CASSQVRATYEQYF. For the CDR3, the DNA is TGTGCCAGCAGCCAAGTTAGGGCAACCTACGAGCAGTACTTC.

The count of this clone is one. The chain links TRBV28 to TRBJ2-7; D possibly corresponds to TRBD1 (6 bases). The CDR3 sequence is 11 residues long. The V end was cut by 6 bases, the J end by 6 bases, with 9 bases between. Germline loops: CDR1 MDHEN, CDR2 SYDVKM. The CDR3 DNA is TGTGCCAGCAGCCGAGGGGGCGAGCAGTACTTC. It specifies CASSRGGEQYF.

The rearrangement links TRBV7-9 to TRBJ1-4, with 9 bases fitting TRBD1. Trimming cost V 6 bases and J 11 bases; bases outside gene matches: 13. CDR3 length: 15 amino acids. Germline V lookup: CDR1 SEHNR, CDR2 FQNEAQ (reference sequence). The CDR3 sequence is CASSQPGQGQEKLFF. CDR3 bases: TGTGCCAGCAGTCAACCGGGACAGGGACAGGAGAAACTGTTTTTT. The full variable domain, completed using reference TRBV7-9 and TRBJ1-4, is DTGVSQNPRHKITKRGQNVTFRCDPISEHNRLYWYRQTLGQGPEFLTYFQNEAQLEKSRLLSDRFSAERPKGSFSTLEIQRTEQGDSAMYLCASSQPGQGQEKLFFGSGTQLSVL.

The J gene is TRBJ2-3, the V gene TRBV18, with a weak D call TRBD1 (5 bases). The CDR3 length is 13 residues. Germline V gives CDR1 KGHSH, CDR2 LQKENI. Between the trimmed V and J ends, which lost 3 bases and 6 bases, there was a span of 10 bases. CDR3 coding DNA: TGTGCCAGCTCACCTTGGACATATGATACGCAGTATTTT. As protein: CASSPWTYDTQYF.

The V and J genes are TRBV5-1 and TRBJ2-7, with D perhaps matching TRBD1 or TRBD2 (5 bases each). The CDR3 is made up of 14 amino acids. Germline V gene data show CDR1 as SGHRS and CDR2 as YFSETQ. V was clipped by 5 bases and J by 1 base, with 13 bases between them. The CDR3: CASRPGTVSYEQYF. The DNA of the CDR3 is TGCGCCAGCAGACCCGGGACGGTATCCTACGAGCAGTACTTC.

The CDR3, as DNA: TGTGCCTGGAGTGTAACCCTTGACTATGGCTACACCTTC. Its translation: CAWSVTLDYGYTF. This rearrangement joins TRBV30 to TRBJ1-2; D gene unclear. Germline CDR1 and CDR2: GTSNPN and SVGIG (reference sequence). The V end was cut by 0 bases, the J end by 3 bases, with 8 bases between. The CDR3 totals 13 residues.

The genes are TRBV2 and TRBJ1-1; D uncertain. Germline CDR1 reads SNHLY; CDR2 reads FYNNEI. There are 11 residues in the CDR3. V was shortened by 2 bases and J by 11 bases, with 9 bases between the two germline ends. The CDR3 bases are TGTGCCAGCAGTGAATCCGATCTGGCTTTCTTT. Its translation is CASSESDLAFF.

This chain links TRBV30 with TRBJ1-2; D unclear. V was clipped by 4 bases and J by 4 bases, with 13 bases between them. This CDR3 has 13 amino acids. Germline V CDR1 and CDR2: GTSNPN, SVGIG (reference sequence). Here the CDR3 reads CAWNVPGSYGYTF. The CDR3 DNA reads as TGTGCCTGGAACGTCCCAGGATCCTATGGCTACACCTTC.

This chain uses TRBV6-4 with TRBJ2-3, with 12 bases matching TRBD2. Looked up from germline, CDR1 is MRHNA and CDR2 is SNTAGT. Unmatched junction bases numbered 0, after V lost 4 bases and J lost 4 bases. The CDR3 has 14 amino acids. The CDR3 protein is CASSASGGADTQYF. Written as DNA, the CDR3 is TGTGCCAGCAGTGCTAGCGGGGGGGCAGATACGCAGTATTTT.

J is TRBJ2-1 and V is TRBV4-2; D tentatively reads TRBD1 or TRBD2 (5 bases each). The CDR3 is 16 amino acids. The germline V and J ends were trimmed by 0 bases and 0 bases, with 9 bases remaining between them. Germline CDR1 and CDR2: LGHNA and YNFKEQ. The CDR3 reads CASSQDQGRSYNEQFF. The CDR3 DNA reads TGTGCCAGCAGCCAAGATCAGGGACGCTCCTACAATGAGCAGTTCTTC.

The chain employs TRBV4-1 and TRBJ2-7, with D perhaps being TRBD1 or TRBD2 (5 bases each). From germline, CDR1 is MGHRA and CDR2 YSYEKL. Deletions cut 3 bases from V and 6 bases from J, with 12 bases between. The CDR3 runs 13 residues. The DNA of the CDR3 is TGCGCCAGCAGCCATGCTAGGGGACCCGAGCAGTACTTC. Protein product: CASSHARGPEQYF.

This clone was recorded only once. The J gene is TRBJ1-3, the V gene TRBV2; TRBD1 aligns across 11 bases. CDR3 length: 18 residues. From germline, CDR1 is SNHLY and CDR2 FYNNEI. V trimming: 8 bases; J trimming: 0 bases; junction bases outside the gene matches: 12. CDR3: CASGGGQGGPVSGNTIYF. CDR3 DNA: TGTGCCAGCGGTGGGGGACAGGGGGGTCCCGTCTCTGGAAACACCATATATTTT.

The chain is built from TRBV18 and TRBJ2-5, with TRBD1 matching over 9 bases. Germline V CDR1 and CDR2: KGHSH, LQKENI. The CDR3 is 14 amino acids. The J segment lost 4 bases and the V segment lost 0 bases, leaving 0 bases of the junction unmatched. In DNA form, the CDR3 reads TGTGCCAGCTCACCACCGGGACAGGGAGAGACCCAGTACTTC. The encoded protein is CASSPPGQGETQYF.